This T cell receptor (beta chain) was observed in a study of cytomegalovirus exposure and HLA in healthy donors. Notes on this clone: Its specificity is unknown.

Study-level points and caveats: Roughly uniform sequencing depth across donors was assumed, possibly incorrectly.

Use of 60 Vbeta and 13 Jbeta primers characterized the PCR. Libraries were prepared by immunoSEQ multiplex PCR; TCRdb keeps only in-frame clonotypes and omits some of them. Here the sample spans around 120,000 clones, 9% to 10% being singletons. The sequencing sample was made of PBMCs. This receptor was identified in a man under 40 in good health and CMV-seronegative.

The CDR3 DNA is TGTGCCAGCACCACGGGGGAGTCGGAAAACATTCAGTACTTC. Translation gives CASTTGESENIQYF. This chain uses TRBV5-6 with TRBJ2-4; TRBD2 might be the D (6 bases). In germline, CDR1 is SGHDT, CDR2 YYEEEE. Trimming took 6 bases from V and 5 from J, leaving 15 bases between them. CDR3 length equals 14 residues.